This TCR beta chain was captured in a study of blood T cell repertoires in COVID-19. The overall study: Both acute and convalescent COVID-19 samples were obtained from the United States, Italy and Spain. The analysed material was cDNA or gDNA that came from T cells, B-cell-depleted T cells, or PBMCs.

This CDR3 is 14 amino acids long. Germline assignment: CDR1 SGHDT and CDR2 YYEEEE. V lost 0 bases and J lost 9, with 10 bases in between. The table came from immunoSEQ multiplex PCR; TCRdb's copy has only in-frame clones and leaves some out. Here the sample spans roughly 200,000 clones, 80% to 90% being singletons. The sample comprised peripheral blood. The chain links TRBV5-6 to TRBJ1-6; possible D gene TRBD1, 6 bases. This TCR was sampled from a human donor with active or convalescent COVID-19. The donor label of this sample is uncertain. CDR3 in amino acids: CASSLGGGASPLHF. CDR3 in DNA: TGTGCCAGCAGCTTGGGAGGGGGGGCTTCACCCCTCCACTTT.